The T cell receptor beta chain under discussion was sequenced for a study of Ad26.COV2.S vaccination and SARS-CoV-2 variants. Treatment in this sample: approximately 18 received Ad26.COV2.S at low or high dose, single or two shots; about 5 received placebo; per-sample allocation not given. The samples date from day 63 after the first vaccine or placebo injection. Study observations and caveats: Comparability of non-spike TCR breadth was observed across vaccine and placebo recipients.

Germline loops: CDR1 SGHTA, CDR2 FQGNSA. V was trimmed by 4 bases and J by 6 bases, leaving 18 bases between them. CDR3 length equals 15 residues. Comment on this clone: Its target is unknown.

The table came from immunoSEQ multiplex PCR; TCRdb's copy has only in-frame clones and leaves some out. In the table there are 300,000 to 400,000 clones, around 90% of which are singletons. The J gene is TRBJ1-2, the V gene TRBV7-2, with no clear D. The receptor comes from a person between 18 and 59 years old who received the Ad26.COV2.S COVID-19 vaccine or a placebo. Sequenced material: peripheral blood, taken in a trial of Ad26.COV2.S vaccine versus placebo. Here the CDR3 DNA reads TGTGCCAGCAGCTCCCACTCGGGTTCTAGTAATGGCTACACCTTC. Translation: CASSSHSGSSNGYTF.